Listed below are T cell receptor beta chains from one sample, sequenced in a study of graft-versus-host responses after intestinal transplantation. This table comes from immunoSEQ multiplex PCR, and its TCRdb copy is limited to in-frame clones, with some not included. The profile shows about 120,000 clones, about 93% of them singletons. For these TCRs, the target antigens are not known. The sample here was unstimulated CD4+ T cells sorted from spleen or lymph node cells, taken before intestinal transplant. The receptor set was obtained from a human donor who received an intestinal transplant. Each CDR3 is given with its conserved first and last residue. Each record gives: V gene, clone size, J gene, D gene, CDR3 DNA, CDR3 protein. The D gene is left open where the match is weak. Rows give clone size only sometimes, using once, few, many, or a class for an expanded clone.

TRBV6-4	few	TRBJ1-3	.	TGTGCCCTGGGTGGGACCCCTCGAAGCACCATATATTTT	CALGGTPRSTIYF
TRBV5-1	.	TRBJ2-4	TRBD1	TGCGCCAGCAGCTTAGGACAGGGAAGTAGGGACAAAAACATTCAGTACTTC	CASSLGQGSRDKNIQYF
TRBV7-3	.	TRBJ2-7	.	TGTGCCAGCAGCTTAATGGACGGGACGGGGGAGCAGTACTTC	CASSLMDGTGEQYF
TRBV4-1	.	TRBJ2-7	TRBD1	TGCGCCAGCAGCCAGCCAATAAACAGGGGATTGAGCTCCTACGAGCAGTACTTC	CASSQPINRGLSSYEQYF
TRBV5-1	.	TRBJ2-3	.	TGCGCCAGCAACGCGGGTTTACAGGGAAATTCAGATACGCAGTATTTT	CASNAGLQGNSDTQYF
TRBV2	.	TRBJ1-2	.	TGTGCCAGCACCGGAGGAGGGGACTATGGCTACACCTTC	CASTGGGDYGYTF
TRBV4-2	.	TRBJ2-2	TRBD2	TGTGCCAGCAGCCAGCGCCGTAACGGACTAGCGGGAGCCGGGGAGCTGTTTTTT	CASSQRRNGLAGAGELFF
TRBV6-5	.	TRBJ1-2	TRBD1	TGTGCCAGCTCCCGTTTCCGGGACAGCGGCTACACCTTC	CASSRFRDSGYTF
TRBV19	.	TRBJ2-1	.	TGTGCCAGTAGTACCCACCGGGGCTCCTACAATGAGCAGTTCTTC	CASSTHRGSYNEQFF
TRBV30	.	TRBJ2-3	.	TGTGCCTGGAGCGTTGGCACAGATACGCAGTATTTT	CAWSVGTDTQYF
TRBV7-2	.	TRBJ2-7	TRBD2	TGTGCCAGCAGTAGACCGGGACTAGGCTACGAGCAGTACTTC	CASSRPGLGYEQYF
TRBV5-6	.	TRBJ1-2	.	TGTGCCAGCAGCTTGGTCCGGGGGGGTGGCTACACCTTC	CASSLVRGGGYTF
TRBV18	.	TRBJ2-7	.	TGTGCCAGCTCACCCTCCAGGGGAAGGAACGAGCAGTACTTC	CASSPSRGRNEQYF
TRBV5-4	.	TRBJ2-3	TRBD1	TGTGCCAGCAGACCTACAGGGGGCATAGATACGCAGTATTTT	CASRPTGGIDTQYF
TRBV6-1	.	TRBJ2-7	.	TGTGCCAGCCGGACAGATCCGCTCTACGAGCAGTACTTC	CASRTDPLYEQYF
TRBV5-1	.	TRBJ2-1	.	TGCGCCAGCAGCCTAGGCTTGGGCCCGAGGCGGGATGAGCAGTTCTTC	CASSLGLGPRRDEQFF
TRBV6-5	.	TRBJ2-1	TRBD1	TGTGCCAGCAGCCGCCCCCCCGGACAGGGAAATAAGTTCTTC	CASSRPPGQGNKFF
TRBV7-9	.	TRBJ1-4	TRBD1	TGTGCCAGCAGCTTGGGACAGGGGGCCCTTATAGAAAAACTGTTTTTT	CASSLGQGALIEKLFF
TRBV6-5	.	TRBJ2-7	.	TGTGCCAGCGCCGACAGGAGGTACGAGCAGTACTTC	CASADRRYEQYF
TRBV14	few	TRBJ2-7	.	TGTGCCAGCAGCCTCGGCTACGAGCAGTACTTC	CASSLGYEQYF
TRBV5-1	.	TRBJ2-1	TRBD2	TGCGCCAGCAGCTTGGGGTCTAGCGGGAGTAATGAGCAGTTCTTC	CASSLGSSGSNEQFF
TRBV7-9	.	TRBJ1-3	.	TGTGCCAGCAGCTTTAAGGAAAACACCATATATTTT	CASSFKENTIYF
TRBV29-1	.	TRBJ1-1	.	TGCAGCGTTCAGGCGAACACTGAAGCTTTCTTT	CSVQANTEAFF
TRBV6-1	.	TRBJ2-4	TRBD2	TGTGCCAGCAGTCCCGGGACTAGCGGAAGCATTCAGTACTTC	CASSPGTSGSIQYF